The entry below describes one TCR beta chain. There is no known antigen for this receptor. Per-base qualities were not stored, and no clone one base away is much larger. Library creation used PCR. DNA from cultured CD4+ T cells was subjected to TCR sequencing with the Oncomine TCR Beta short-read assay at the Johns Hopkins FTIC core. Genomic DNA was extracted from the cultured CD4+ T cells with the QIAamp micro DNA kit. Oncomine TCR Beta libraries from cultured CD4+ T cells were pooled using unique dual indexes and sequenced on an Illumina iSeq 100. For the original study's pipeline: Non-productive sequences were removed, and CDR3s that did not start with C, did not end with F or W, or were shorter than 7 amino acids were discarded. The MANAFEST web application identified antigen-specific clonotypes by comparing peptide-stimulated wells against reference wells and other culture wells. An FDR below 0.05, an odds ratio above 5, and a productive frequency above 0.1% in at least two of three replicate wells were required for clones to be considered positive. Cross-reactive clonotypes were defined as significantly expanded in both SARS-CoV-2 spike wells and at least one common cold coronavirus spike condition. CDR3 homology was assessed with Levenshtein distances (stringdist) and unrooted phylogenetic trees (ape) in R version 3.6.1. TCRdb cleaned the public reads at Q25 with fastp, built clones with MiXCR and kept in-frame beta chains. Here each entry gathers all rows of one CDR3 protein and keeps the most common genes and DNA. The V and J calls reflect TCRdb's pipeline rather than the authors' work. The table for this sample lists about 17,000 distinct CDR3 sequences; less than 70% of them were counted only once. Jointly, the top ten make up approximately 10% of the sample.

The treatment or condition label on this specimen signifies: roughly 10-day PBMC culture with coronavirus spike peptide pools or control peptides (ViraFEST assay). To expand antigen-specific T cells with peptide pools and then pick out the expanded clonotypes through TCR sequencing, the study relied on the ViraFEST assay. Positive SARS-CoV-2 PCR tests in the convalescent patients dated from March to December 2020, before Alpha, Beta and Delta variants emerged in the United States. Each well held roughly 2.2 million PBMCs cultured in IMDM containing roughly 5.4% human AB serum and 10 IU/ml IL-2, with roughly 9.2 ug/ml peptide pools added. Half of the culture medium was replaced with fresh IL-2-containing medium on days 3 and 7. After about 10 days of culture, CD4+ T cells were isolated by negative selection using the EasySep CD4+ T cell isolation kit. Ficoll-Paque Plus gradient centrifugation was used to isolate PBMCs from whole blood, and the isolated PBMCs were then either used fresh or cryopreserved at -140C. Each culture condition was generally run in triplicate wells.

Between the V and J ends, shortened by 5 bases and 8 bases respectively, the junction contains 13 bases. Its CDR3 holds 14 amino acids, cysteine through phenylalanine. Here the CDR3 DNA is all that survives: 42 bases in frame from base 1. The germline V gene supplies CDR1 MNHNS and CDR2 SASEGT. This sample was included in a study of vaccination and CD4 T cells after COVID-19 (dated by TCRdb to between 2021 and 2024). Background for the entire study: Convalescent patients had a positive SARS-CoV-2 result on nasal swab PCR, and of these patients, 8 or 9 had mild disease and one had severe disease. The convalescent cohort comprised six males and four females, including two Hispanic individuals, seven Caucasians, two Asians and one multiracial person. Each participant got two doses of either the Pfizer-BioNTech BNT162b2 vaccine (n=8) or the Moderna mRNA-1273 vaccine (n=2). Post-COVID blood samples were collected from convalescent patients a median of around 96 days after diagnosis, with a range of roughly 35 to 161 days. Post-vaccine blood samples were obtained a median of approximately 74 days after the second vaccine dose, with a range of about 14 to 250 days. For stimulating the cultures, overlapping spike peptide pools were used, derived from SARS-CoV-2 as well as from the common cold coronaviruses HCoV-NL63, HCoV-OC43 and HCoV-229E. As controls, cultures received a CEFX viral epitope pool (the positive control), an HIV-1 Nef peptide pool (the negative control), or no peptide at all. The spike-specific CD4+ TCR repertoire was compared before and after mRNA vaccination in approximately ten COVID-19 convalescent patients and several infection-naive healthy vaccine recipients. Findings and caveats that apply to the study as a whole: The median number of SARS-CoV-2-reactive clonotypes rose from 20 to 25 after infection to a few dozen after vaccination, but the change was not significant. Among convalescent patients, a median roughly 90% of the SARS-CoV-2-reactive clones seen after vaccination appeared only after vaccination, which suggests priming specific to the vaccine. Of the vaccine-specific clones found in convalescent patients, nearly all (304 of 307) were mono-reactive for SARS-CoV-2 spike instead of being cross-reactive with common cold coronaviruses. The number of convalescent patients in the study was relatively small, and the study did not examine early timepoints following natural infection.

This clonotype originated in a human donor who had recovered from COVID-19. The sequenced sample consisted of CD4+ T cells from blood, cultured in vitro. The chain uses TRBV6-1 and TRBJ1-6, with no D gene named confidently. The nucleotide sequence reads TGTGCCAGCAGTCTCCGACCCGATGATTCACCCCTCCACTTT. Its protein reads: CASSLRPDDSPLHF.